This TCR beta chain was identified in a study of blood T cells in healthy people across ages. Germline V lookup: CDR1 KGHDR, CDR2 SFDVKD. V lost 4 bases and J lost 5, with 11 bases in between. The CDR3 consists of 14 residues. This clonotype has just a few counts. Primed by a sample-barcoded 5' primer and a J-beta primer mix, a second PCR proceeded for roughly 7 to 11 cycles. TCRdb fed the 5' RACE reads into MiXCR, producing one record per CDR3 protein. The repertoire holds roughly 700,000 distinct CDR3 sequences, roughly 25% seen once, with roughly 9% in the top ten. The same data also contributed to another study, on T cells of mothers and their children. That paper notes: Samples were provided by three healthy Caucasian mothers and their six children.

The J gene is TRBJ2-1, the V gene TRBV24-1; maybe TRBD1 (5 bases). Sequences were obtained from blood. The TCR originated in a boy between 10 and 17 years old in good health. CDR3 sequence: CATSDRVKHNEQFF. In DNA, the CDR3 is TGTGCCACCAGTGACAGGGTCAAACACAATGAGCAGTTCTTC.